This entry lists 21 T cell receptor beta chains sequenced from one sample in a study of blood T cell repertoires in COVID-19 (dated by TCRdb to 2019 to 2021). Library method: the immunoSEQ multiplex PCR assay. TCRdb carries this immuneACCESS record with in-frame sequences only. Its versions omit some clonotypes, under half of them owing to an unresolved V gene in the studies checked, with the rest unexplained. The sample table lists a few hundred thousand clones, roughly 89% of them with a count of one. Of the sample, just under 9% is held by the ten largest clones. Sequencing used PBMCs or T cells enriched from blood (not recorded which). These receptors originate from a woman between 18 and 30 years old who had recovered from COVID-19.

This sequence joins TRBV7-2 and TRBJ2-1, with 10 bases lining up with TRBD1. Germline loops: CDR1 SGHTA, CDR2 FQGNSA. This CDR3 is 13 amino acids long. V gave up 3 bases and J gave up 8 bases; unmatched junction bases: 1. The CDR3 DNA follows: TGTGCCAGCAGCTTGACAGGGGGCTATGAGCAGTTCTTC. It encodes CASSLTGGYEQFF.

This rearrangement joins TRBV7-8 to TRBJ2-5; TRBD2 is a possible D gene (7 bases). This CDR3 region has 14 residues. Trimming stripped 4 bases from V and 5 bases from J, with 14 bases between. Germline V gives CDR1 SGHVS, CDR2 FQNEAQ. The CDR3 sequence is CASSSAGGRETQYF. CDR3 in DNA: TGTGCCAGCAGCTCCGCCGGGGGGCGGGAGACCCAGTACTTC.

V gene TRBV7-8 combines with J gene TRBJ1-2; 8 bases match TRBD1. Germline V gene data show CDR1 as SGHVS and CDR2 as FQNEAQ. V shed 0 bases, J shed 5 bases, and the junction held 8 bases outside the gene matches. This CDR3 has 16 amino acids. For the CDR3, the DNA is TGTGCCAGCAGCTTAGCGTTCAGAGGACAGGGATATGGCTACACCTTC. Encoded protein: CASSLAFRGQGYGYTF.

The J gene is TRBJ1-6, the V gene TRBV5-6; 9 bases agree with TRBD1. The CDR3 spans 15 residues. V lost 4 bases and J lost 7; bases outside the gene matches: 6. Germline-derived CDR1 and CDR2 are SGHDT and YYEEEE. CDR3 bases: TGTGCCAGCAGCCAACTCGACAGGGGGAATTCACCCCTCCACTTT. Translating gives CASSQLDRGNSPLHF.

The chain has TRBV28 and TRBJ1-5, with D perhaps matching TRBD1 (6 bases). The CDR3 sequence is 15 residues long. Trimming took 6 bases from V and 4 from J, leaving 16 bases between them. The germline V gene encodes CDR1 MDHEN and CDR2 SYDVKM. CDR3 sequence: CASSQTGFRNQPQHF. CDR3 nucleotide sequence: TGTGCCAGCAGCCAAACAGGGTTCCGAAATCAGCCCCAGCATTTT. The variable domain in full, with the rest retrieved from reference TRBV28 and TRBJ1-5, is DVKVTQSSRYLVKRTGEKVFLECVQDMDHENMFWYRQDPGLGLRLIYFSYDVKMKEKGDIPEGYSVSREKKERFSLILESASTNQTSMYLCASSQTGFRNQPQHFGDGTRLSIL.

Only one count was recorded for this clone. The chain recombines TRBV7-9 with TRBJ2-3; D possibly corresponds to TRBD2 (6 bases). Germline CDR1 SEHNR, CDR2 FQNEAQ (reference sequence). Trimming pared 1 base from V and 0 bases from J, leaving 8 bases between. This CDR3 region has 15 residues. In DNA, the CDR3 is TGTGCCAGCAGCTTAGAGGGACTTAGCACAGATACGCAGTATTTT. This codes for CASSLEGLSTDTQYF.

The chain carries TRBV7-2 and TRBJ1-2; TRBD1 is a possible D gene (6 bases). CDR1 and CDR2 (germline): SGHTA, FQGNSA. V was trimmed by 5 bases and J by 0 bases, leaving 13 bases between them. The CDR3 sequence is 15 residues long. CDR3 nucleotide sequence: TGTGCCAGCAGCGCCTGGACAGTTACTAACTATGGCTACACCTTC. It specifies CASSAWTVTNYGYTF.

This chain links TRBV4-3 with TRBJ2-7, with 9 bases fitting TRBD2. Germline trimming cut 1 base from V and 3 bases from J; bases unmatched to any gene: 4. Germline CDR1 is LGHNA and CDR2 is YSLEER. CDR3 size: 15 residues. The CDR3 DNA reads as TGCGCCAGCAGCCAAGGACTAGCGGACATCTACGAGCAGTACTTC. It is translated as CASSQGLADIYEQYF.

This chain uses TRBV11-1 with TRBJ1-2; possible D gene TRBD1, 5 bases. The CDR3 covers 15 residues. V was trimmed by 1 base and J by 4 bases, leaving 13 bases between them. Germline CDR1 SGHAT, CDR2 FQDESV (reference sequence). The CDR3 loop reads CASSLGGDWRYGYTF. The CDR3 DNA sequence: TGTGCCAGCAGCTTAGGTGGGGACTGGCGCTATGGCTACACCTTC.

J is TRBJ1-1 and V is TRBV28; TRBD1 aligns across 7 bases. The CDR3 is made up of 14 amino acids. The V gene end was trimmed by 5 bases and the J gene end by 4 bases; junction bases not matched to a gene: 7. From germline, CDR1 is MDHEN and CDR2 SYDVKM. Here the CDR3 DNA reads TGTGCCAGCAGTCGGAGGGGGCTGGGCACTGAAGCTTTCTTT. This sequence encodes CASSRRGLGTEAFF.

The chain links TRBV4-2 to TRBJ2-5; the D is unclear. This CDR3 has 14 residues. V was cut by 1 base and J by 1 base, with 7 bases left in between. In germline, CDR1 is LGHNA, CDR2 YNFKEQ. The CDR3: CASSQVAIQETQYF. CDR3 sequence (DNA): TGTGCCAGCAGCCAAGTCGCGATCCAAGAGACCCAGTACTTC.

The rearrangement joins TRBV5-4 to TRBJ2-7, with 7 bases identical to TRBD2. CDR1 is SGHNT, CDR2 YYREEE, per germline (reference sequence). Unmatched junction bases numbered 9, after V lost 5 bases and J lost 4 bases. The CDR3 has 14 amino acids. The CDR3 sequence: CASSLGTTPYEQYF. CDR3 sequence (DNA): TGTGCCAGCAGTCTGGGGACTACCCCTTACGAGCAGTACTTC. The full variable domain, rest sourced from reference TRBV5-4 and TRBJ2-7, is ETGVTQSPTHLIKTRGQQVTLRCSSQSGHNTVSWYQQALGQGPQFIFQYYREEENGRGNFPPRFSGLQFPNYSSELNVNALELDDSALYLCASSLGTTPYEQYFGPGTRLTVT.

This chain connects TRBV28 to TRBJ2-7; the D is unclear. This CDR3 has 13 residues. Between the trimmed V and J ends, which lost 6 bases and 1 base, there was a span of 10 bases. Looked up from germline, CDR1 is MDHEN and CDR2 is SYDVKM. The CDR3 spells CASRLPNSYEQYF. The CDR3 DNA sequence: TGTGCCAGCAGACTGCCAAATTCCTACGAGCAGTACTTC.

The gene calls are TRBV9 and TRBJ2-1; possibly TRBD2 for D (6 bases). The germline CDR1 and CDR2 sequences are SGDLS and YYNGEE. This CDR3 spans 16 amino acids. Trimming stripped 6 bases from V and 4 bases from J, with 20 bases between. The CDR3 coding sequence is TGTGCCAGCACCCGAGATCTAGTAGCGGCTTACAATGAGCAGTTCTTC. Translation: CASTRDLVAAYNEQFF.

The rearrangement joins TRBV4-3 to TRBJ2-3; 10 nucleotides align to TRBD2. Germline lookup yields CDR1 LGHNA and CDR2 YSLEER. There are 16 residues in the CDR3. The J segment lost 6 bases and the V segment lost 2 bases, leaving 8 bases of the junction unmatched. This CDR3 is CASSQTIELAGDTQYF. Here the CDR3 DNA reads TGCGCCAGCAGCCAAACGATAGAACTAGCGGGGGATACGCAGTATTTT.

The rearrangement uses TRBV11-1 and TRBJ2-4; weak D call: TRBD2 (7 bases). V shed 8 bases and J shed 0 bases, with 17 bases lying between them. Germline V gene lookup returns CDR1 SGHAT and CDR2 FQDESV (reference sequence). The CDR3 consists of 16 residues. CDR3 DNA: TGTGCCAGCGGCGCGGGGGCGGGTTTAGCCAAAAACATTCAGTACTTC. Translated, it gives CASGAGAGLAKNIQYF.

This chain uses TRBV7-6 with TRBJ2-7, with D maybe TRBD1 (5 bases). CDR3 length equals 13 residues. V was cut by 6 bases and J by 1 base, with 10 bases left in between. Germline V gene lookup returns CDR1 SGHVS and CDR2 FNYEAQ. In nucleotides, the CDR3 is TGTGCCAGCAGTTGGGGCCGATCCTACGAGCAGTACTTC. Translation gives CASSWGRSYEQYF.

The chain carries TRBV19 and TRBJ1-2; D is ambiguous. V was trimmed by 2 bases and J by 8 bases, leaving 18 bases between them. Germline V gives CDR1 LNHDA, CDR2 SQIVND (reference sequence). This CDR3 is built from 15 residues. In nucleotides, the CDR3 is TGTGCCAGTAGTATATCTCAAGGAGCCGCTTGGGGCTACACCTTC. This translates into CASSISQGAAWGYTF.

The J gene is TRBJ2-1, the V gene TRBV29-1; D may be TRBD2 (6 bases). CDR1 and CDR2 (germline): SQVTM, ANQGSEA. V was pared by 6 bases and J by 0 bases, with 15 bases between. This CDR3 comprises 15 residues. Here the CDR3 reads CSVFGVGGSYNEQFF. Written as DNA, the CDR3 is TGCAGCGTCTTTGGGGTCGGGGGCTCCTACAATGAGCAGTTCTTC.

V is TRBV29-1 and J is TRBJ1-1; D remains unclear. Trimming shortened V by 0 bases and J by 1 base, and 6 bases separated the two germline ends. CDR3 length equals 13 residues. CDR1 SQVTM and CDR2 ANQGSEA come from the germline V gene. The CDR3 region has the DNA TGCAGCGTTGAAGAGCCAGGGAACACTGAAGCTTTCTTT. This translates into CSVEEPGNTEAFF.

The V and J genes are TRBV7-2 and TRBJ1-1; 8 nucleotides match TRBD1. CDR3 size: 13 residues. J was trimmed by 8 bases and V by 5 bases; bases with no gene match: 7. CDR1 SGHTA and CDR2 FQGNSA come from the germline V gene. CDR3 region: CASSQRQGSEAFF. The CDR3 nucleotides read TGTGCCAGCAGCCAACGACAGGGGTCAGAAGCTTTCTTT.